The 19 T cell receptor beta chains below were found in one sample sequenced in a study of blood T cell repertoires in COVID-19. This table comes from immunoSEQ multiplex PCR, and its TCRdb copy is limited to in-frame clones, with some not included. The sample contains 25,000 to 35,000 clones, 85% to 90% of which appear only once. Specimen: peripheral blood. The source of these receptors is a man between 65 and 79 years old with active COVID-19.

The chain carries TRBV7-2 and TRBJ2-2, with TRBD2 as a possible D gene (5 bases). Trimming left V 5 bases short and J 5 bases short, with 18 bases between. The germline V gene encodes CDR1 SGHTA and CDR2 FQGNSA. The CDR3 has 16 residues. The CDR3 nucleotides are TGTGCCAGCAGCCCGTCGGGCGGACTCTCAACCGGGGAGCTGTTTTTT. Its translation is CASSPSGGLSTGELFF.

The CDR3 DNA follows: TGTGCCACTATGGGGCAGGGAGGGCACACCGGGGAGCTGTTTTTT. This sequence encodes CATMGQGGHTGELFF. The J gene is TRBJ2-2, the V gene TRBV24-1, with 7 bases fitting TRBD2. V lost 10 bases, J lost 3 bases, and 10 bases stayed unmatched. Germline V gene sequence: CDR1 KGHDR, CDR2 SFDVKD. There are 15 residues in the CDR3.

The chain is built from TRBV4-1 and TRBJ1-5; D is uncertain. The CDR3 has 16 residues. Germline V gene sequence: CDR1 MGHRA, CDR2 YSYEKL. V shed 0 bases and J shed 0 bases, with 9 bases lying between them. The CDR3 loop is CASSQEGDGSNQPQHF. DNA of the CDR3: TGCGCCAGCAGCCAAGAGGGAGACGGTAGCAATCAGCCCCAGCATTTT.

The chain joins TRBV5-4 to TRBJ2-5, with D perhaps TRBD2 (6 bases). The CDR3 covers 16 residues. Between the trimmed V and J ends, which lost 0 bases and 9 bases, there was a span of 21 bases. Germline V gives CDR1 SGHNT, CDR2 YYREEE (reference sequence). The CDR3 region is CASSLERATAQGAQYF. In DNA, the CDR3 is TGTGCCAGCAGCTTGGAGCGGGCTACCGCCCAAGGGGCCCAGTACTTC.

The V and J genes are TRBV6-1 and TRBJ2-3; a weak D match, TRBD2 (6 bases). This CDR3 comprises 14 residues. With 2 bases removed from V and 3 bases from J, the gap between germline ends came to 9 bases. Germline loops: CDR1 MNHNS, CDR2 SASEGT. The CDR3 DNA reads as TGTGCCAGCAGTGAATACGGAGGGACAGATACGCAGTATTTT. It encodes CASSEYGGTDTQYF.

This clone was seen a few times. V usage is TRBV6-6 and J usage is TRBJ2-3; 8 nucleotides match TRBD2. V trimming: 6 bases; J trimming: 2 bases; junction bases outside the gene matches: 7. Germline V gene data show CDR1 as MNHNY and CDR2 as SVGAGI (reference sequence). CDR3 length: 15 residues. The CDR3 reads CASRHGRGDTDTQYF. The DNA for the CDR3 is TGTGCCAGCAGGCACGGGCGGGGGGACACAGATACGCAGTATTTT.

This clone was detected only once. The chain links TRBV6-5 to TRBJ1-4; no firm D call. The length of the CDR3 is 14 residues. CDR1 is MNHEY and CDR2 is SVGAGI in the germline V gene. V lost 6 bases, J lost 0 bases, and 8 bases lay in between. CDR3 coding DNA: TGTGCCAGCAGAGACGGAGCAACTAATGAAAAACTGTTTTTT. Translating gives CASRDGATNEKLFF.

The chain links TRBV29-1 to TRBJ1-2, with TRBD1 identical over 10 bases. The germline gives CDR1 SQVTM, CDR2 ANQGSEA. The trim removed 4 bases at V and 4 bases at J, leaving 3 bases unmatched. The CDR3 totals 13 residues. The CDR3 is CSVARTGGYGYTF. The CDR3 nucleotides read TGCAGCGTTGCCCGGACAGGGGGCTATGGCTACACCTTC.

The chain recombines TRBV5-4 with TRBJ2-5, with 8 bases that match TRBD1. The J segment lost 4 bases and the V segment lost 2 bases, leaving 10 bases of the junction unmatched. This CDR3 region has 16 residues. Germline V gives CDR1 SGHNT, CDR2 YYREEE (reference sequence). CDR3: CASSFMGRGQGETQYF. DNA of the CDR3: TGTGCCAGCAGCTTTATGGGCAGGGGGCAAGGAGAGACCCAGTACTTC. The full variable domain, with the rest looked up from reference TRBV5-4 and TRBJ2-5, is ETGVTQSPTHLIKTRGQQVTLRCSSQSGHNTVSWYQQALGQGPQFIFQYYREEENGRGNFPPRFSGLQFPNYSSELNVNALELDDSALYLCASSFMGRGQGETQYFGPGTRLLVL.

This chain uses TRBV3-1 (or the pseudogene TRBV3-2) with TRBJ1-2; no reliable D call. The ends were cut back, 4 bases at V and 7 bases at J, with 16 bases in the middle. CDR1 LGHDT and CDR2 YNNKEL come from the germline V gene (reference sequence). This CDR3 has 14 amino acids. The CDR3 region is CASSPRRDLFGYTF. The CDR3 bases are TGTGCCAGCAGCCCGAGGAGGGATCTGTTTGGCTACACCTTC.

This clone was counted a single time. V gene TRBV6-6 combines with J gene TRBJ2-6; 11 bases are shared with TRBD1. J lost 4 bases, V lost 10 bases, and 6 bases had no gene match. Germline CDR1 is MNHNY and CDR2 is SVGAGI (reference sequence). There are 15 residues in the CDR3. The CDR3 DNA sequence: TGTGCCATCGGACAGGGGGCGCCAGGGGCCAACGTCCTGACTTTC. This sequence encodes CAIGQGAPGANVLTF.

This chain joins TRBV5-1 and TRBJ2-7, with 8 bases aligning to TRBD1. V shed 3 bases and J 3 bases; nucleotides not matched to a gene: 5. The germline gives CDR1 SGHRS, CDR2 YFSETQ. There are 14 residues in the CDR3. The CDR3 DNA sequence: TGCGCCAGCAGCTCTAGGACAGGGTTCTACGAGCAGTACTTC. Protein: CASSSRTGFYEQYF.

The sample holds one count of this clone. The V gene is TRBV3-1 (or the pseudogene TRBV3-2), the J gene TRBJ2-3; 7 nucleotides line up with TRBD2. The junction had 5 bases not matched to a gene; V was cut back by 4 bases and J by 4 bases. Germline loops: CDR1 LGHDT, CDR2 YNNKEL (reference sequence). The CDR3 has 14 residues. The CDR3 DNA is TGTGCCAGCAGCCGCCGGGACTACTCAGATACGCAGTATTTT. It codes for CASSRRDYSDTQYF.

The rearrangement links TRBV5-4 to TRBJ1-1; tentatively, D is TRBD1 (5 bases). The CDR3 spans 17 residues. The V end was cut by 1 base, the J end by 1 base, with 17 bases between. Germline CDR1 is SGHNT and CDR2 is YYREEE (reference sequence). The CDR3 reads CASSLSSLSGWNTEAFF. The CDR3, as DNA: TGTGCCAGCAGCTTGAGCTCTCTGTCAGGGTGGAACACTGAAGCTTTCTTT.

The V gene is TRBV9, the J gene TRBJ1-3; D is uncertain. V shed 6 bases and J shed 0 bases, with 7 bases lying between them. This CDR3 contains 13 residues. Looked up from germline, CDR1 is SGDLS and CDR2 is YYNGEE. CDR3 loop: CASNPGSGNTIYF. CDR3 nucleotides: TGTGCCAGCAACCCAGGCTCTGGAAACACCATATATTTT.

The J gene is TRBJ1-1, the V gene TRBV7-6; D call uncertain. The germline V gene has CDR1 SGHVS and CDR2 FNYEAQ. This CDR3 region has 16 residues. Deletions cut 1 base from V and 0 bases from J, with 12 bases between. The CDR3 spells CASSLGREYMNTEAFF. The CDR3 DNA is TGTGCCAGCAGCTTAGGACGGGAATACATGAACACTGAAGCTTTCTTT.

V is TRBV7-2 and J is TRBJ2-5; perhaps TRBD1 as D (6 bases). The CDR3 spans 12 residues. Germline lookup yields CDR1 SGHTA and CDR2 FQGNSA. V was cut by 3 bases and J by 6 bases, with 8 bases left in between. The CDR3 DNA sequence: TGTGCCAGCAGCTTTCAGGGGCAGACCCAGTACTTC. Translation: CASSFQGQTQYF.

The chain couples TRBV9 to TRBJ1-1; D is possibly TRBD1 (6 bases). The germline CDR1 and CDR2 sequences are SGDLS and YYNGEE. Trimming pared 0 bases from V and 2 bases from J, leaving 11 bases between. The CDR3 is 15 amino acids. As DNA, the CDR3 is TGTGCCAGCAGCGTAGGGGGGCAAGGAAACACTGAAGCTTTCTTT. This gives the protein CASSVGGQGNTEAFF.

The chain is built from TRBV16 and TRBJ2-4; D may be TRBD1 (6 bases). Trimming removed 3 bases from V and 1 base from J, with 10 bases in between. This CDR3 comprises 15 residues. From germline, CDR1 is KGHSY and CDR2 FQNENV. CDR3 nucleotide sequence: TGTGCCAGCAGCCACTCAACAGGGGCCAAAAACATTCAGTACTTC. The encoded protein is CASSHSTGAKNIQYF.